The T cell receptor beta chain under discussion was sequenced for a study of shared clonotypes between healthy human individuals. The repertoire was sequenced with immunoSEQ multiplex PCR; TCRdb's copy has only in-frame clones and lacks some. The repertoire holds 2 million or so clones, with about 94% as singletons. J lost 6 bases, V lost 0 bases, and 5 bases had no gene match. Germline CDR1 and CDR2: MNHEY and SVGAGI. This CDR3 region has 16 residues. The table lists this clone with a count of one. Antigen unknown. The study's findings and limits: Few donors limited the genetic and exposure-history diversity represented.

CD45RO-negative, CCR7-selected cells formed the naive CD8 fraction, which excluded terminally differentiated effector memory CD45RA+ cells. The sequenced material came from naive CD8+ T cells sorted from blood. The receptor comes from a man younger than 35 in good health. This chain joins TRBV6-5 and TRBJ2-1; 10 bases align to TRBD2. CDR3 nucleotide sequence: TGTGCCAGCAGTTACTCCTTCGCTAGCGGGAGCAATGAGCAGTTCTTC. Encoded protein: CASSYSFASGSNEQFF.